This T cell receptor (beta chain) was obtained from a study of control samples from healthy donors and cancer patients (TCRdb year 2020). Reading from cysteine to phenylalanine, the CDR3 counts 18 amino acids. The DNA shown is the 54-base CDR3, in frame from base 1. Relative to germline, V is 8 bases shorter and J is 4 bases shorter, with 29 bases between their ends. From the germline V gene (reference sequence), CDR1 is SEHNR and CDR2 is FQNEAQ. To note about this clone: Its antigen is still unknown. Qualities for individual bases were not recorded, and no much larger clone is one base off.

Library prep was done by the immunoSEQ multiplex PCR assay. TCRdb provides this immuneACCESS table in a form limited to in-frame rearrangements. Some clones are lacking; in checked studies, under half of them reflect an unresolved V gene, and why the rest are absent is not known. In all, the sample holds fewer than 85,000 clones, and almost 95% of those were seen once. The ten top clones hold over 4.5% of the sample. The chain links TRBV7-9 with TRBJ1-2, with a weak D call of TRBD1 (6 bases match). The receptor's source is an older woman in good health. The source material was blood. The sequenced DNA: TGTGCCAGCGATTCCGGGGCCAGGGGAATGCGAGATGGCTATGGCTACACCTTC. It encodes CASDSGARGMRDGYGYTF.